The 8 T cell receptor beta chains listed next were all sequenced from one sample in a study of monozygotic twins with inflammatory bowel disease. Using the 5' RACE reads, TCRdb records one entry per CDR3 protein without DNA. Its clone listing holds 300,000 to 400,000 distinct CDR3 sequences. The specimen sequenced was blood. These receptors were collected from a human donor with ulcerative colitis or Crohn's disease, or a healthy co-twin of an affected twin (not recorded which).

The chain uses TRBV9 and TRBJ1-6. In germline, CDR1 is SGDLS, CDR2 YYNGEE. There are 13 residues in the CDR3. CDR3 sequence reads: CASSVATNTPLHF.

The chain uses TRBV20-1 and TRBJ2-1; absent DNA, TCRdb's TRBD2 call cannot be checked. The CDR3 is 15 amino acids. Looked up from germline, CDR1 is DFQATT and CDR2 is SNEGSKA (reference sequence). This CDR3 reads CSARDLGGRYNEQFF.

The V call is TRBV27, the J call TRBJ2-1; TCRdb selects TRBD2, and the lack of DNA leaves this call unchecked. Looked up from germline, CDR1 is MNHEY and CDR2 is SMNVEV (reference sequence). This CDR3 spans 14 amino acids. CDR3 sequence: CASSFKADYNEQFF.

The rearrangement joins TRBV18 to TRBJ2-1; the D gene TCRdb calls, TRBD1, cannot be checked with no DNA. The germline V gene has CDR1 KGHSH and CDR2 LQKENI. This CDR3 contains 13 residues. CDR3 in amino acids: CASSLGTANEQFF. Based on the CDR3 plus reference TRBV18 and TRBJ2-1, the full variable domain is NAGVMQNPRHLVRRRGQEARLRCSPMKGHSHVYWYRQLPEEGLKFMVYLQKENIIDESGMPKERFSAEFPKEGPSILRIQQVVRGDSAAYFCASSLGTANEQFFGPGTRLTVL.

This rearrangement joins TRBV5-4 to TRBJ2-3; lacking DNA, the TRBD2 call made by TCRdb goes unchecked. The CDR3 has 15 amino acids. Germline V CDR1 and CDR2: SGHNT, YYREEE (reference sequence). The CDR3 loop reads CASTTSGGGTDTQYF. Combining the CDR3 with reference TRBV5-4 and TRBJ2-3 gives the whole variable domain ETGVTQSPTHLIKTRGQQVTLRCSSQSGHNTVSWYQQALGQGPQFIFQYYREEENGRGNFPPRFSGLQFPNYSSELNVNALELDDSALYLCASTTSGGGTDTQYFGPGTRLTVL.

This chain links TRBV11-2 with TRBJ2-1. CDR1 and CDR2 (germline): SGHAT, FQNNGV. The CDR3 loop spans 16 amino acids. CDR3 sequence: CASSPYVGGAYNEQFF.

The rearrangement uses TRBV29-1 and TRBJ2-2; TCRdb lists TRBD2, though no DNA is available to test this call. Germline V CDR1 and CDR2: SQVTM, ANQGSEA. CDR3 length: 15 amino acids. This chain's CDR3 is CSVGRGPVDTGELFF.

V and J are TRBV6-5 and TRBJ2-5. Germline V gene data show CDR1 as MNHEY and CDR2 as SVGAGI. The CDR3 runs 15 residues. This CDR3 reads CASSPGLIVKETQYF.